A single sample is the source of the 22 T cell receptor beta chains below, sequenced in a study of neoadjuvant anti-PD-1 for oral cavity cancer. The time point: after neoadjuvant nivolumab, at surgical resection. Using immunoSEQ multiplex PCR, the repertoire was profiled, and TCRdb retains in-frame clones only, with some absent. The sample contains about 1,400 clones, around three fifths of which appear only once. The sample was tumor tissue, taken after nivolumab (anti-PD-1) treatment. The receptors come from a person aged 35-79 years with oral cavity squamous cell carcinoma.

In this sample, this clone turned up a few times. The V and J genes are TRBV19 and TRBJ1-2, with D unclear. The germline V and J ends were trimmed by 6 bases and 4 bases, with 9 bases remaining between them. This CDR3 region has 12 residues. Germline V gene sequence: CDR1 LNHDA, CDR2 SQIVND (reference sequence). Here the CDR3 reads CASRESGYGYTF. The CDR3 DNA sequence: TGTGCCAGTAGGGAGTCTGGCTATGGCTACACCTTC.

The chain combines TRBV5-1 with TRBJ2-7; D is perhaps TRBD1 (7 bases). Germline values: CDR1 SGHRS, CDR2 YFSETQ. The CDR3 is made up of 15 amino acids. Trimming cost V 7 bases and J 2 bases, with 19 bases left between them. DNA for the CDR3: TGCGCCAGCGGCTCCCGGGGAGGACAGGCCTACGAGCAGTACTTC. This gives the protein CASGSRGGQAYEQYF.

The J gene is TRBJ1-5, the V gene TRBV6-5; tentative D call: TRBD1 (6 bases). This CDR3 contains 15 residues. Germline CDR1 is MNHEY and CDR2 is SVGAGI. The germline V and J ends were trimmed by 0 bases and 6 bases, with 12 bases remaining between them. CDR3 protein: CASSYSGGFGQPQHF. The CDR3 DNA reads TGTGCCAGCAGTTACTCAGGGGGTTTTGGTCAGCCCCAGCATTTT.

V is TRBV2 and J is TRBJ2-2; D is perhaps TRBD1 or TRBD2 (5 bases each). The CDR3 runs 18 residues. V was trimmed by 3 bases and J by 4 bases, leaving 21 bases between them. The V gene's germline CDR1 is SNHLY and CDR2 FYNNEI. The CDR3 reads CASSEGQAGMGRTGELFF. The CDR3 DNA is TGTGCCAGCAGTGAGGGGCAGGCGGGTATGGGCCGCACCGGGGAGCTGTTTTTT.

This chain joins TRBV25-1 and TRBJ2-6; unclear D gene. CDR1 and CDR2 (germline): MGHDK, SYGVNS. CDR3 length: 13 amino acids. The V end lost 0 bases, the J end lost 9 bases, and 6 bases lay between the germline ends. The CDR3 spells CASSEYNLNVLTF. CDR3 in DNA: TGTGCCAGCAGTGAATATAACCTCAACGTCCTGACTTTC.

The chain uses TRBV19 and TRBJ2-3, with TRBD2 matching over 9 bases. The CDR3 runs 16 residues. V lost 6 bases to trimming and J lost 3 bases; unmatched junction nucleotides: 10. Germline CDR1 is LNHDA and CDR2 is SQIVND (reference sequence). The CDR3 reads CASRDRAGGITDTQYF. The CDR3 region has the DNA TGTGCCAGTAGAGATAGAGCGGGAGGCATAACAGATACGCAGTATTTT. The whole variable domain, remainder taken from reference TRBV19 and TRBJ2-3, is DGGITQSPKYLFRKEGQNVTLSCEQNLNHDAMYWYRQDPGQGLRLIYYSQIVNDFQKGDIAEGYSVSREKKESFPLTVTSAQKNPTAFYLCASRDRAGGITDTQYFGPGTRLTVL.

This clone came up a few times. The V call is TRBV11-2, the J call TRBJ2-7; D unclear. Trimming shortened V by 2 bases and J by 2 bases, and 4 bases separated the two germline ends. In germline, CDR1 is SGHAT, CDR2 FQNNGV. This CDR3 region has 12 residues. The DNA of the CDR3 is TGTGCCAGCAGCTTACGTCCCTACGAGCAGTACTTC. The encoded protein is CASSLRPYEQYF.

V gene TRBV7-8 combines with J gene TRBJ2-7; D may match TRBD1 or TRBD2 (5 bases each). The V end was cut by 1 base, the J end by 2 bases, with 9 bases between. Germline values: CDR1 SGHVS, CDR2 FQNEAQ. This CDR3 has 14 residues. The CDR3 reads CASSLVGGTYEQYF. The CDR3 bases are TGTGCCAGCAGCTTAGTTGGGGGAACCTACGAGCAGTACTTC.

The CDR3 spells CASSPPMSSSYEQYF. In DNA form, the CDR3 reads TGTGCCAGCAGCCCTCCGATGAGCAGCTCCTACGAGCAGTACTTC. The V gene is TRBV28, the J gene TRBJ2-7; unclear D gene. V lost 6 bases, J lost 0 bases, and 15 bases lay in between. Germline V gene lookup returns CDR1 MDHEN and CDR2 SYDVKM. This CDR3 contains 15 residues.

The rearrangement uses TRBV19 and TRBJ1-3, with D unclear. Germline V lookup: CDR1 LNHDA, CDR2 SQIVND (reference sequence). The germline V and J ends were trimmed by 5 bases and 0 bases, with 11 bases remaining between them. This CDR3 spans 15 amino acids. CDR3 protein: CASSETGSSGNTIYF. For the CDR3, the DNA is TGTGCCAGTAGTGAGACCGGATCCTCTGGAAACACCATATATTTT.

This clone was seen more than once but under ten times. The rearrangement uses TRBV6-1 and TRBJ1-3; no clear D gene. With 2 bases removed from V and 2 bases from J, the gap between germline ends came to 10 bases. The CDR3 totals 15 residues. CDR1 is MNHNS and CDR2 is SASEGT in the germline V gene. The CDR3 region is CASSEQALAGNTIYF. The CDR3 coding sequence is TGTGCCAGCAGTGAACAGGCCCTAGCTGGAAACACCATATATTTT.

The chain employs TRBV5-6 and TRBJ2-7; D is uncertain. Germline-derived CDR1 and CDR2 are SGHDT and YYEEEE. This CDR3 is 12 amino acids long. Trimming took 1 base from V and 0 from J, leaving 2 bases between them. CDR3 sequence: CASSLSSYEQYF. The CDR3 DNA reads TGTGCCAGCAGCTTGTCCTCCTACGAGCAGTACTTC.

The CDR3 DNA sequence: TGTGCCAGCAGTTTGTCGAACAGGGGTAGCGAGCAGTACTTC. It specifies CASSLSNRGSEQYF. The chain joins TRBV28 to TRBJ2-7, with 7 bases fitting TRBD1. V was pared by 3 bases and J by 6 bases, with 8 bases of the junction left unmatched. There are 14 residues in the CDR3. Germline CDR1 MDHEN, CDR2 SYDVKM. The full variable domain, with the rest looked up from reference TRBV28 and TRBJ2-7, is DVKVTQSSRYLVKRTGEKVFLECVQDMDHENMFWYRQDPGLGLRLIYFSYDVKMKEKGDIPEGYSVSREKKERFSLILESASTNQTSMYLCASSLSNRGSEQYFGPGTRLTVT.

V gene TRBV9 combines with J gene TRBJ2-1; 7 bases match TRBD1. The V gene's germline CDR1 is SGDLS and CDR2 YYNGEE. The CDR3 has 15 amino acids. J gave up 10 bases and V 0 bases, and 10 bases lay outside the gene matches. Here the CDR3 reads CASSVDPTGIGEQFF. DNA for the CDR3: TGTGCCAGCAGCGTAGACCCGACAGGGATAGGAGAGCAGTTCTTC.

The CDR3 protein is CASSYFGIGPQYF. DNA for the CDR3: TGTGCCAGCAGTTACTTTGGGATCGGGCCTCAGTACTTC. The chain combines TRBV6-5 with TRBJ2-4; D is unclear. V was cut by 1 base and J by 12 bases, with 13 bases left in between. There are 13 residues in the CDR3. Germline values: CDR1 MNHEY, CDR2 SVGAGI.

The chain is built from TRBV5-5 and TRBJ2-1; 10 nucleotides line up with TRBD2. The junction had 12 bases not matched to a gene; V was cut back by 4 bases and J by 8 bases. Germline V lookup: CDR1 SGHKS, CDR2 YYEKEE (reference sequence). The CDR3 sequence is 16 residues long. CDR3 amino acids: CASSAGTSASRDEQFF. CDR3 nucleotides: TGTGCCAGCAGCGCGGGGACTAGCGCCAGCCGCGATGAGCAGTTCTTC.

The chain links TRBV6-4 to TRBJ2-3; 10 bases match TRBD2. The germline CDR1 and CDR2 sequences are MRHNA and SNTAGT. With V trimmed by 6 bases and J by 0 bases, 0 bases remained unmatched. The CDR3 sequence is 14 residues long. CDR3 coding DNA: TGTGCCAGCAGGACTAGCGGGAGCACAGATACGCAGTATTTT. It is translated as CASRTSGSTDTQYF.

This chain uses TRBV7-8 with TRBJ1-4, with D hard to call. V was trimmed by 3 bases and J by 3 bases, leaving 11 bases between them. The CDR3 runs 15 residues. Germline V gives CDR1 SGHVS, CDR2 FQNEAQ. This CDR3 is CASSFTTDSNEKLFF. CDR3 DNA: TGTGCCAGCAGCTTCACGACGGACTCTAATGAAAAACTGTTTTTT.

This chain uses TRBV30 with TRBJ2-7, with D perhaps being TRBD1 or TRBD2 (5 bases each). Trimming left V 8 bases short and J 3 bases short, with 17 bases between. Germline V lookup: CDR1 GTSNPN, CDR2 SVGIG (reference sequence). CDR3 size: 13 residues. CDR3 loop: CAQGRGLDYEQYF. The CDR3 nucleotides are TGTGCCCAAGGACGGGGCCTAGACTACGAGCAGTACTTC. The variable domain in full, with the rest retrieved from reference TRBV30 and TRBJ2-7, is SQTIHQWPATLVQPVGSPLSLECTVEGTSNPNLYWYRQAAGRGLQLLFYSVGIGQISSEVPQNLSASRPQDRQFILSSKKLLLSDSGFYLCAQGRGLDYEQYFGPGTRLTVT.

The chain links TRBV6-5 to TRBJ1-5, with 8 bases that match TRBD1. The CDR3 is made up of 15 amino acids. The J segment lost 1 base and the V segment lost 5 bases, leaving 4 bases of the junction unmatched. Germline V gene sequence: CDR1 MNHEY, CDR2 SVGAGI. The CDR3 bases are TGTGCCAGCAGTCCTCAGGGGGCAAGCAATCAGCCCCAGCATTTT. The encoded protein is CASSPQGASNQPQHF.

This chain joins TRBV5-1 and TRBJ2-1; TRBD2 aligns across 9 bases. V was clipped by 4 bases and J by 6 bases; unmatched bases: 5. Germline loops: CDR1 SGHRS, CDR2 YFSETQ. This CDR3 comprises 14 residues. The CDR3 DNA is TGCGCCAGCAGCGACCATAGCGGGAGCAATGAGCAGTTCTTC. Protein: CASSDHSGSNEQFF.

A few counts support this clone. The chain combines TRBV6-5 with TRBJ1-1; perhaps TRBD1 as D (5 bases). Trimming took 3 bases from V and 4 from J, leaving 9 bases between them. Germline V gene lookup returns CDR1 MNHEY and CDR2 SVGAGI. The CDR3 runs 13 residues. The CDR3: CASSYYRGTEAFF. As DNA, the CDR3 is TGTGCCAGCAGTTATTATAGGGGCACTGAAGCTTTCTTT.